A selection of T cell receptor beta chains follows, all from one sample in a study of blood T cell repertoires in COVID-19. Method: immunoSEQ multiplex PCR; TCRdb's copy keeps in-frame clones and lacks some. This table has 300,000 to 400,000 clones, 70% to 90% appearing once. The sequencing sample was made of peripheral blood. These receptors were collected from a woman aged 25 to 39 with COVID-19, enrolled during active disease. The CDR3 runs from the conserved cysteine through the conserved F or W. The D gene is left open where the match is weak.

d_call	v_call	j_call	cdr3_aa	cdr3_nt
NA	TRBV18	TRBJ2-2	CASSAGLDTGELFF	TGTGCCAGCTCAGCAGGGTTGGACACCGGGGAGCTGTTTTTT
NA	TRBV7-2	TRBJ2-6	CASSFLPGANVLTF	TGTGCCAGCAGCTTTCTTCCGGGGGCCAACGTCCTGACTTTC
TRBD1	TRBV5-1	TRBJ1-5	CASSQGTGRSQPQHF	TGCGCCAGCAGCCAGGGGACAGGGCGTAGCCAGCCCCAGCATTTT
NA	TRBV2	TRBJ1-5	CASSRGPFVDSNQPQHF	TGTGCCAGCAGTCGCGGGCCATTCGTCGATAGCAATCAGCCCCAGCATTTT
NA	TRBV9	TRBJ1-2	CASSVGGNYGYTF	TGTGCCAGCAGCGTAGGAGGAAACTATGGCTACACCTTC
NA	TRBV7-2	TRBJ1-1	CASSPGIREGRKAFF	TGTGCCAGCAGCCCCGGCATACGGGAAGGACGTAAAGCTTTCTTT
TRBD1	TRBV4-2	TRBJ1-1	CASSQDRLNTEAFF	TGTGCCAGCAGCCAGGACAGGTTGAACACTGAAGCTTTCTTT
NA	TRBV2	TRBJ1-2	CASKRRSGYGYTF	TGTGCCAGCAAGAGGAGGTCGGGCTATGGCTACACCTTC
TRBD1	TRBV7-6	TRBJ2-6	CASSSGGSGANVLTF	TGTGCCAGCAGCTCAGGGGGTAGTGGGGCCAACGTCCTGACTTTC
NA	TRBV5-6	TRBJ1-5	CASSLLTRNNQPQHF	TGTGCCAGCAGCCTCTTGACACGGAACAATCAGCCCCAGCATTTT
NA	TRBV27	TRBJ1-1	CASSTGGRTEAFF	TGTGCCAGCAGTACCGGGGGGCGGACCGAAGCTTTCTTT
TRBD1	TRBV20-1	TRBJ1-1	CSASRVQGVRNTEAFF	TGCAGTGCTAGTAGAGTACAGGGGGTGAGGAACACTGAAGCTTTCTTT
TRBD2	TRBV30	TRBJ2-1	CAWSVHAGGAYNEQFF	TGTGCCTGGAGTGTACATGCGGGGGGGGCCTACAATGAGCAGTTCTTC
TRBD1	TRBV27	TRBJ1-5	CASSPTGPLRGAQHF	TGTGCCAGCAGTCCGACAGGGCCCCTCAGAGGGGCCCAGCATTTT
NA	TRBV5-1	TRBJ1-1	CASSGGGEAFF	TGCGCCAGCAGCGGCGGGGGTGAAGCTTTCTTT
NA	TRBV11-2	TRBJ2-7	CASSSSSYEQYF	TGTGCCAGCAGCTCGAGCTCCTACGAGCAGTACTTC